The entry that follows covers one TCR beta chain sequence. The antigen remains unidentified. The data are from a study of T cell responses to AZD1222 COVID-19 vaccine. Study conclusions and caveats: Increases in Spike-specific TCR breadth and depth were seen after two AZD1222 doses. There were mostly white British donors and more females than males, and clonal diversity was possibly underestimated. Only a handful of people who got AZD1222 tested seropositive at baseline.

TCRdb's copy holds only in-frame clones and misses some; the assay was immunoSEQ multiplex PCR. The sample records some 150,000 clones, over 85% being singletons. Deletions cut 8 bases from V and 6 bases from J, with 19 bases between. The CDR3 is made up of 13 amino acids. Germline V gives CDR1 GTSNPN, CDR2 SVGIG (reference sequence). The receptor was derived from an adult who received the AZD1222 COVID-19 vaccine. V is TRBV30 and J is TRBJ1-2; TRBD1 might be the D (5 bases). Source: peripheral blood, taken 28 days after the second AZD1222 dose. This CDR3 reads CAENRLRSHGYTF. In DNA form, the CDR3 reads TGTGCCGAGAACAGGCTCCGCTCCCATGGCTACACCTTC.